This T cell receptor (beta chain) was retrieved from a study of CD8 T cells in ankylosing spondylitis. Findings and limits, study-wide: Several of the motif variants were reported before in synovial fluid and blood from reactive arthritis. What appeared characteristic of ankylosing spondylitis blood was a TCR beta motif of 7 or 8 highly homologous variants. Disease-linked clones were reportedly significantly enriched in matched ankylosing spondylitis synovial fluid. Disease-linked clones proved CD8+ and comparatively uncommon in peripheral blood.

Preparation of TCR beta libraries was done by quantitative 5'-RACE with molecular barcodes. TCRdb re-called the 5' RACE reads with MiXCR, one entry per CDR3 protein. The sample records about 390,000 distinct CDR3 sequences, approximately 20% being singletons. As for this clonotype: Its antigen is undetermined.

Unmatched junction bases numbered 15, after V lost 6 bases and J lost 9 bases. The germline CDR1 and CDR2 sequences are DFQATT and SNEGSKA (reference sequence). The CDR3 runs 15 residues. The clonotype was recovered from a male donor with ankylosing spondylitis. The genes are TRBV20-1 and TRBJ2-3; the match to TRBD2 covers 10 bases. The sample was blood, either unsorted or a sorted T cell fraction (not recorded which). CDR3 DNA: TGCAGTGCCACTCCTAGCGGGAGCCGTATAGTAACGCAGTATTTT. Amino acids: CSATPSGSRIVTQYF.